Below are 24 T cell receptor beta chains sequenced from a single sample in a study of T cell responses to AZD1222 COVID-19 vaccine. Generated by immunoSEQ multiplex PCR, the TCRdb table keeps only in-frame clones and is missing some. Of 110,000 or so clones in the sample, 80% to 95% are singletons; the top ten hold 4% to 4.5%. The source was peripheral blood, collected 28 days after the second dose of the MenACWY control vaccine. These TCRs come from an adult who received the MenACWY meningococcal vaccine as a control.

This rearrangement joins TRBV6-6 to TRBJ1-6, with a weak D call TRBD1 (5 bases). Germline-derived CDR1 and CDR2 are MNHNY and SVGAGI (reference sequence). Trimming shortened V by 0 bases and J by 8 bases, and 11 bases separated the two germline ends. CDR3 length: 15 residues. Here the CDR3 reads CASSYSDRQHSPLHF. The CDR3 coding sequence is TGTGCCAGCAGTTACTCCGATCGACAGCATTCACCCCTCCACTTT.

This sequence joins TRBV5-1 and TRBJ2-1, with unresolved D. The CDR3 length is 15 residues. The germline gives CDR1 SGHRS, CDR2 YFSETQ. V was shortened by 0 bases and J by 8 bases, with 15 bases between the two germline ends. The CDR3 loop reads CASSLGSSLGDEQFF. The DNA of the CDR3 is TGCGCCAGCAGCTTGGGTTCGTCTCTAGGCGATGAGCAGTTCTTC.

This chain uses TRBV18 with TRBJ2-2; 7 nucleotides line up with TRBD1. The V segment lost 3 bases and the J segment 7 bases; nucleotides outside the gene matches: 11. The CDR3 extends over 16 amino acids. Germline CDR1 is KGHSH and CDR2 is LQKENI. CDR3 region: CASSPQGVTLDGELFF. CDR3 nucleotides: TGTGCCAGCTCACCGCAGGGGGTTACCCTGGACGGGGAGCTGTTTTTT.

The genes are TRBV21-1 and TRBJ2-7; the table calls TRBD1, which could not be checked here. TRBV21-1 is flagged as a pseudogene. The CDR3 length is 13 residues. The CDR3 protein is CASGQGASYEQYV. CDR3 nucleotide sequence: TGTGCCAGTGGACAGGGGGCATCCTACGAGCAGTACGTC.

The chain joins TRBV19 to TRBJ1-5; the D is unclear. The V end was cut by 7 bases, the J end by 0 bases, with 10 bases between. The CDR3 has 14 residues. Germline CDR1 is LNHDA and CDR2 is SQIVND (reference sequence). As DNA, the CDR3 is TGTGCCAGTAACGATCGTCATAGCAATCAGCCCCAGCATTTT. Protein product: CASNDRHSNQPQHF.

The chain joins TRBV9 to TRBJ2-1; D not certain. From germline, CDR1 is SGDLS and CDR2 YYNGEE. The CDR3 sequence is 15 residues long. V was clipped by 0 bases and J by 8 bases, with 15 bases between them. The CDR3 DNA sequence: TGTGCCAGCAGCGTAGTAGCTAAAGGGCTCCATGAGCAGTTCTTC. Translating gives CASSVVAKGLHEQFF.

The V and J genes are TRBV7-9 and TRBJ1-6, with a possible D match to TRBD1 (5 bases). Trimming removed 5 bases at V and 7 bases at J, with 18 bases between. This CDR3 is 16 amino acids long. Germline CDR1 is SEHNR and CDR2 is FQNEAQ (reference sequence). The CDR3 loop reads CASSPQIGDLNSPLHF. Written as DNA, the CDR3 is TGTGCCAGCAGCCCCCAGATTGGGGACCTGAATTCACCCCTCCACTTT.

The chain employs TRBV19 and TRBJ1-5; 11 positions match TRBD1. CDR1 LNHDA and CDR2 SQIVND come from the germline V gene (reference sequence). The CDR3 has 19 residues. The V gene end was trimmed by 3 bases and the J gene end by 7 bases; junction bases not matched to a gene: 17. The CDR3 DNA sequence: TGTGCCAGTAGTATCGGACTGACAACGGTGGGACAGGGGGACCAGCCCCAGCATTTT. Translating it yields CASSIGLTTVGQGDQPQHF.

CDR3 sequence (DNA): TGTGCCAGCAGTTACGTTTTGGGTGGGGGAGAAAGGCTAGCCAAAAACATTCAGTACTTC. This codes for CASSYVLGGGERLAKNIQYF. The chain carries TRBV6-2 or TRBV6-3 and TRBJ2-4; D might be TRBD1 or TRBD2, each matching 5 bases. Germline V gene sequence: CDR1 MNHEY, CDR2 SVGEGT. The germline V and J ends were trimmed by 2 bases and 0 bases, with 23 bases remaining between them. The CDR3 is made up of 20 amino acids.

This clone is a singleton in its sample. The chain's CDR3 is CASSPNRILNTGELFF. The DNA of the CDR3 is TGTGCCAGCAGTCCCAACAGGATACTGAACACCGGGGAGCTGTTTTTT. The chain is built from TRBV7-6 and TRBJ2-2; possible D gene TRBD1, 5 bases. This CDR3 has 16 amino acids. V was pared by 6 bases and J by 1 base, with 15 bases between. Germline V gene data show CDR1 as SGHVS and CDR2 as FNYEAQ.

CDR3 loop: CASTPKGNQPQHF. As DNA, the CDR3 is TGTGCCAGTACCCCGAAGGGTAATCAGCCCCAGCATTTT. J is TRBJ1-5 and V is TRBV19; no firm D call. The CDR3 totals 13 residues. V was clipped by 7 bases and J by 4 bases, with 11 bases between them. Germline CDR1 reads LNHDA; CDR2 reads SQIVND (reference sequence).

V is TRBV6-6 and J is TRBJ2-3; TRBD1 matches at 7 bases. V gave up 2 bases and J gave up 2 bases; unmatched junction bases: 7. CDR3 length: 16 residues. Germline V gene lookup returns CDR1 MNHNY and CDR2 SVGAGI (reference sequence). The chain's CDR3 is CASSYPDRDLTDTQYF. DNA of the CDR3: TGTGCCAGCAGTTACCCAGACAGGGACCTCACAGATACGCAGTATTTT.

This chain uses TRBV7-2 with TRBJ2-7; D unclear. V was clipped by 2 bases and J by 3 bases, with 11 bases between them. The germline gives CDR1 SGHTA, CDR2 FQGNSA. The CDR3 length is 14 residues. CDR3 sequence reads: CASSLSANNYEQYV. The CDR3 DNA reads TGTGCCAGCAGCTTATCGGCAAACAACTACGAGCAGTACGTC.

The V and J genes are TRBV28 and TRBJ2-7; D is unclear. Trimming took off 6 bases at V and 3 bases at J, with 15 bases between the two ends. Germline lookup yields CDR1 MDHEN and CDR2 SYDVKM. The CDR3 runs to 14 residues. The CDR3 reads CASSPVQTGYEQYF. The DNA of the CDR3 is TGTGCCAGCAGCCCAGTGCAGACCGGCTACGAGCAGTACTTC.

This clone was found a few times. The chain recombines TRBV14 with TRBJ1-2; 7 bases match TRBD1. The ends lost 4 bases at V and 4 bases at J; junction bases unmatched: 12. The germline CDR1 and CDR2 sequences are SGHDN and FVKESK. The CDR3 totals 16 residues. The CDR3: CASSPLDREDFYGYTF. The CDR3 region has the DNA TGTGCCAGCAGCCCCCTTGACAGGGAGGATTTCTATGGCTACACCTTC.

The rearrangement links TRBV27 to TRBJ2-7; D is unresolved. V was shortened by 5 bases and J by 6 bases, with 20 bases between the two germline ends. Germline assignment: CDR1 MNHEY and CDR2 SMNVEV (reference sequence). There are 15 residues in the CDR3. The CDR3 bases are TGTGCCAGCAGTCCCTCGACCCCAACGAGTTCCGAGCAGTACGTC. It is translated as CASSPSTPTSSEQYV.

CDR3 nucleotides: TGTGCCAGCAGTGAAGCGGGACAGGGAGGTACCACCTTC. It specifies CASSEAGQGGTTF. The V gene is TRBV6-1, the J gene TRBJ1-2; the match to TRBD1 covers 9 bases. The CDR3 has 13 residues. Germline V CDR1 and CDR2: MNHNS, SASEGT. J gave up 13 bases and V 0 bases, and 6 bases lay outside the gene matches.

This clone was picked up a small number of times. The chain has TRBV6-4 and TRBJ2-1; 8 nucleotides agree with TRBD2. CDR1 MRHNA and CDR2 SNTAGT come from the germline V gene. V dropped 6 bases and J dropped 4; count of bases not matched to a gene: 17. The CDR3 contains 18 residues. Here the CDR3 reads CASSSLVSVRGAYNEQFF. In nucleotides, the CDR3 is TGTGCCAGCAGCAGCTTAGTATCCGTGCGGGGGGCATACAATGAGCAGTTCTTC.

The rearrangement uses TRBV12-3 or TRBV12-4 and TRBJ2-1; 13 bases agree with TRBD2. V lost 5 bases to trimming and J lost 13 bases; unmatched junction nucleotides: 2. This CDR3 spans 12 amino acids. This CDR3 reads CASSTSGGDQFF. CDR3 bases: TGTGCCAGCAGTACTAGCGGGGGGGATCAGTTCTTC.

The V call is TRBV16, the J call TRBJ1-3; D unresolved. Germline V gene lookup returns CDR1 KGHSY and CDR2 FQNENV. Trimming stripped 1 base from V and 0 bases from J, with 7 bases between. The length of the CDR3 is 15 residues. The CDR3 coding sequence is TGTGCCAGCAGCCAATTATTTCCCTCTGGAAACACCATATATTTT. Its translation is CASSQLFPSGNTIYF.

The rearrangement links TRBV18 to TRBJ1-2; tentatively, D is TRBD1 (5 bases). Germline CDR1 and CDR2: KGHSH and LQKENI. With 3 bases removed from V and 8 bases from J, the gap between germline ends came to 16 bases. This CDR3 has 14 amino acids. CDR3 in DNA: TGTGCCAGCTCACCCTACCGGGAGGGGAACGGCTACACCTTC. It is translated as CASSPYREGNGYTF.

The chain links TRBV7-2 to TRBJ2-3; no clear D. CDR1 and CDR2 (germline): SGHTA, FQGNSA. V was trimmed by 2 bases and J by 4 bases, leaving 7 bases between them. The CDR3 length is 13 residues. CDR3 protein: CASSLLGPDTQYF. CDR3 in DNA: TGTGCCAGCAGCTTACTCGGGCCAGATACGCAGTATTTT.

CDR3 in amino acids: CASSYGGFGYTF. In DNA form, the CDR3 reads TGTGCCAGCAGTTACGGAGGTTTTGGCTACACCTTC. This chain connects TRBV6-2 or TRBV6-3 to TRBJ1-2; D not certain. There are 12 residues in the CDR3. Deletions cut 2 bases from V and 7 bases from J, with 8 bases between. Germline V lookup: CDR1 MNHEY, CDR2 SVGEGT.

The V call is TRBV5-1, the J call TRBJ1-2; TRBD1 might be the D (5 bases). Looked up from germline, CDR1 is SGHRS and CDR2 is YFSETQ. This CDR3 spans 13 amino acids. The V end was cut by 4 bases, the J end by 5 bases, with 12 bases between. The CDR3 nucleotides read TGCGCCAGCAGCCCTGTGGGGGAATATGGCTACACCTTC. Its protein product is CASSPVGEYGYTF.